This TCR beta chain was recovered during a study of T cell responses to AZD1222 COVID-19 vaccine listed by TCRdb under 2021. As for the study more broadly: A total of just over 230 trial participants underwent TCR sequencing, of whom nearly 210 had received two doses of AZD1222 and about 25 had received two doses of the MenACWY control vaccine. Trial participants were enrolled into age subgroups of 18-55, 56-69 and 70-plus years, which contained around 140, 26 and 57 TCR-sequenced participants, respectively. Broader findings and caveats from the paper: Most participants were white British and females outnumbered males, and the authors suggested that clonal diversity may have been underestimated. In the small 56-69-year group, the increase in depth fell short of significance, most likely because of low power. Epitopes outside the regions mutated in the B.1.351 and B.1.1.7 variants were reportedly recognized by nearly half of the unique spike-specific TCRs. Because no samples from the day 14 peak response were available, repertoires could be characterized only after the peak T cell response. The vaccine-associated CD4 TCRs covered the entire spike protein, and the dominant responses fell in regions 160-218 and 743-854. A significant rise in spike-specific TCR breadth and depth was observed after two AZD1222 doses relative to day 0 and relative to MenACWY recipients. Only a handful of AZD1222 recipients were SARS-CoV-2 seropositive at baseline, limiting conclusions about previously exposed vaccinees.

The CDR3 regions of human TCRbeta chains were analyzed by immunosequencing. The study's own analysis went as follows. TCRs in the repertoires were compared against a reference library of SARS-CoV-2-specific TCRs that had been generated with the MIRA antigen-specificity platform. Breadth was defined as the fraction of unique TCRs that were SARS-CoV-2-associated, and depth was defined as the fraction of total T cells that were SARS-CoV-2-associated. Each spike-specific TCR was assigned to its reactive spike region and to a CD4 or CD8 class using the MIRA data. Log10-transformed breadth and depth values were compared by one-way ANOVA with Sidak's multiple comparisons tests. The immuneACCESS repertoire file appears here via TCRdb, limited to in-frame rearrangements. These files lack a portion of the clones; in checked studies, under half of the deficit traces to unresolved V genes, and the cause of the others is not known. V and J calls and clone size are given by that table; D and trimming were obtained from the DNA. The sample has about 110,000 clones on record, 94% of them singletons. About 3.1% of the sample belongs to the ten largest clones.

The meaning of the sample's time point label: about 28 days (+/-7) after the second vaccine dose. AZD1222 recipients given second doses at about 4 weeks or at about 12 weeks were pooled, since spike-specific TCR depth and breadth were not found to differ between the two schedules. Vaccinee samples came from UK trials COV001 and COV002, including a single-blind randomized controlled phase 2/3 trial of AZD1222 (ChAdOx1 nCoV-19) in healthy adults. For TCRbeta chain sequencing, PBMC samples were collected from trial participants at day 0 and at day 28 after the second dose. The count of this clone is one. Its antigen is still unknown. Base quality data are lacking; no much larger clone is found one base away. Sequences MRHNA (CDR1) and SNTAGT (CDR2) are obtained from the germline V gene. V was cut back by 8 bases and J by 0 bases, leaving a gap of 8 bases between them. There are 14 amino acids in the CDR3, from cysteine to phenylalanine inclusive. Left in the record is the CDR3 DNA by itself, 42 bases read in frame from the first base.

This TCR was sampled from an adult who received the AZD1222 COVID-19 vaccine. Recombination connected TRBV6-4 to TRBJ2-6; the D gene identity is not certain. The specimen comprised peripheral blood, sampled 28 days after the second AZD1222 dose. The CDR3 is CASQTYSGANVLTF. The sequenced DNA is TGTGCCAGCCAAACATACTCTGGGGCCAACGTCCTGACTTTC.